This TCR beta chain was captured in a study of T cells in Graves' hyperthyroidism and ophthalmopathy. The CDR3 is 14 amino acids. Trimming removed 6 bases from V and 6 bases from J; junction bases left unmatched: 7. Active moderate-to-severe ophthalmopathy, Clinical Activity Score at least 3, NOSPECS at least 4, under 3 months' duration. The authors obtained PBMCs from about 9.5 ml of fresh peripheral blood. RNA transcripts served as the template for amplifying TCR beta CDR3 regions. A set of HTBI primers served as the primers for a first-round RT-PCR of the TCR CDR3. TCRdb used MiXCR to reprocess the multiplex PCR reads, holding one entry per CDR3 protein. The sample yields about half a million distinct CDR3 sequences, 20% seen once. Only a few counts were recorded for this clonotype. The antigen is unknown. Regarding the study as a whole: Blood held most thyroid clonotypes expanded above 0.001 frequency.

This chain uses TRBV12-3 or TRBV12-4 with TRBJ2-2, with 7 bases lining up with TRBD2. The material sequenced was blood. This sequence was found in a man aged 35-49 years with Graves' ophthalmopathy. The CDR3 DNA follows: TGTGCCAGCAGGGCCGGGAGGTCGGCCGGGGAGCTGTTTTTT. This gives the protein CASRAGRSAGELFF.